This T cell receptor beta chain came from a study of early T cells in non-severe SARS-CoV-2 infection. Study information: Bulk RNA from unsorted whole blood was sequenced; chains were unpaired. Study-level results: VDJdb matching favored anti-spike CD8 responses, missing private and CD4 specificities.

There are 15 residues in the CDR3. Looked up from germline, CDR1 is SGHVS and CDR2 is FNYEAQ. Trimming shortened V by 5 bases and J by 4 bases, and 12 bases separated the two germline ends. Unique molecular identifiers (one per individual cDNA molecule) were attached. From the 5' RACE reads, TCRdb called clonotypes with MiXCR, one entry per CDR3 protein. The data show 66,000 or so distinct CDR3 sequences, more than 10% seen once. This clonotype occurred many times. The antigen is unknown. The chain uses TRBV7-6 and TRBJ2-6, with D perhaps TRBD2 (5 bases). This sequence was found in an adult who was a healthcare worker with PCR-confirmed SARS-CoV-2 infection or an uninfected control (not recorded which). The source material was whole blood. The CDR3 nucleotides read TGTGCCAGCAGCAATGGAGGTTACGGGGCCAACGTCCTGACTTTC. Encoded protein: CASSNGGYGANVLTF.